This T cell receptor (beta chain) was sequenced in a study of cytomegalovirus exposure and HLA in healthy donors. Study results and limitations: Later findings reportedly placed an Asian-associated ancestry cluster below the roughly 660-donor mean for N-insertions. In a later analysis, parvovirus B19, influenza, CMV and Epstein-Barr virus appeared linked to several top co-occurrence clusters.

The CDR3 sequence is 15 residues long. Germline values: CDR1 ENHRY, CDR2 SYGVKD. V shed 1 base, J shed 3 bases, and the junction held 2 bases outside the gene matches. With regard to this clone: What it binds is not known.

Each donor was healthy, and each was a bone marrow donor. The PCR used 60 Vbeta and 13 Jbeta primers. Here immunoSEQ multiplex PCR was the method, and the copy in TCRdb shows in-frame clones only, minus some. The sample lists 160,000 or so clones, 60% to 80% occurring once. This receptor was identified in a woman in her 30s in good health and CMV-seronegative. The V call is TRBV10-3, the J call TRBJ1-1; 10 positions match TRBD1. What was sequenced was PBMCs. CDR3 residues: CAISEYGTGDTEAFF. The DNA of the CDR3 is TGTGCCATCAGTGAGTATGGGACAGGGGACACTGAAGCTTTCTTT.